This paragraph covers one T cell receptor beta chain sequence. Its antigen remains unidentified. Base-call qualities are not available, and no considerably larger clone is one nucleotide away. The CDR3 regions of human TCRbeta chains were analyzed by immunosequencing. The published analysis was carried out like this. TCRs in the repertoires were matched against a reference library of SARS-CoV-2-specific TCRs that had been generated with the MIRA antigen-specificity platform. Breadth was defined as the fraction of unique TCRs that were SARS-CoV-2-associated, and depth was defined as the fraction of total T cells that were SARS-CoV-2-associated. Using the MIRA data, every spike-specific TCR was mapped to the spike region that the TCR reacted to and assigned to either a CD4 or a CD8 class. Log10-transformed breadth and depth values were compared by one-way ANOVA with Sidak's multiple comparisons tests. This is the immuneACCESS table as TCRdb keeps it, with only in-frame sequences that have V and J called. A part of the clones is gone; compared with another copy, unresolved V genes explain less than half, and the rest is unexplained. D and trimming come from the DNA, and the V and J calls and clone size come from that table. The sample table shows roughly 77,000 clones, and 85% to 95% are seen once. The top ten clones comprise around 5.3% of the sample.

This sample was taken from a study of T cell responses to AZD1222 COVID-19 vaccine (dated by TCRdb to the early 2020s). About the investigation overall: Because spike-specific TCR depth and breadth did not differ between the two schedules, AZD1222 recipients who got a second dose at roughly 4 weeks were pooled with those who got a second dose at roughly 12 weeks. A total of 233 trial participants underwent TCR sequencing, of whom around 200 received two doses of AZD1222 and roughly 25 received two doses of the MenACWY control vaccine. Enrollment into the trials was organized by age into subgroups of 18-55, 56-69 and 70-plus years, and those subgroups contained roughly 150, 30 and 60 TCR-sequenced participants, respectively. Broad study findings and their caveats: Reportedly, almost half of the unique spike-specific TCRs recognized epitopes lying outside the regions that are mutated in the B.1.351 and B.1.1.7 variants. Participants were mostly white British and included more females than males, and it was suggested by the authors that clonal diversity may have been underestimated. CD4 TCRs associated with the vaccine covered the entire spike protein, and the dominant responses were in regions 160-218 and 743-854. Only 5 to 7 AZD1222 recipients were SARS-CoV-2 seropositive at baseline, limiting conclusions about previously exposed vaccinees. Because no day 14 peak-response samples were available, repertoires were characterized only after the peak T cell response. In the small 56-69-year group, the increase in depth fell short of significance, most likely because of low power. A significant rise in spike-specific TCR breadth and depth was observed after two AZD1222 doses relative to day 0 and relative to MenACWY recipients.

From the cysteine up to the phenylalanine, the CDR3 has a length of 14 residues. The only DNA kept is the CDR3, 42 bases in frame from the first base. The intended sense of this specimen's time point label: baseline before first vaccination. The vaccinee samples were drawn from two UK trials, COV001 and COV002, one of which was a single-blind randomized controlled phase 2/3 trial testing AZD1222 (ChAdOx1 nCoV-19) in healthy adults. For TCRbeta chain sequencing, PBMC samples from trial participants were taken at day 0 and at day 28 after the second dose. Sequenced material: peripheral blood, taken on day 0 of AZD1222 vaccination. The sequence was collected from an adult in good health. The chain is encoded by TRBV21-1 joined to TRBJ1-1; TRBD1 is the table's D call and was not checked against the DNA. TRBV21-1 is an annotated pseudogene. The CDR3 amino acid sequence is: CARGNRDMNTEAFF. The DNA reads as follows: TGTGCGCGAGGTAACAGGGACATGAACACTGAAGCTTTCTTT.